This T cell receptor beta chain was retrieved from a study of blood T cell repertoires in COVID-19. The V gene's germline CDR1 is SEHNR and CDR2 FQNEAQ (reference sequence). V was clipped by 5 bases and J by 4 bases; unmatched bases: 8. CDR3 length: 15 residues. TCRdb keeps only in-frame clones here, not all; method: immunoSEQ multiplex PCR. The repertoire holds just under 40,000 clones, with just under 95% as singletons. The V call is TRBV7-9, the J call TRBJ1-5; TRBD1 matches 7 bases. Sequencing was performed on peripheral blood. The TCR originated in a human donor with active COVID-19. The donor label of this sample is uncertain. CDR3 sequence reads: CASSLGTGANQPQHF. CDR3 in DNA: TGTGCCAGCAGCCTAGGTACAGGGGCAAATCAGCCCCAGCATTTT. Complete variable domain (other parts from reference TRBV7-9 and TRBJ1-5): DTGVSQNPRHKITKRGQNVTFRCDPISEHNRLYWYRQTLGQGPEFLTYFQNEAQLEKSRLLSDRFSAERPKGSFSTLEIQRTEQGDSAMYLCASSLGTGANQPQHFGDGTRLSIL.